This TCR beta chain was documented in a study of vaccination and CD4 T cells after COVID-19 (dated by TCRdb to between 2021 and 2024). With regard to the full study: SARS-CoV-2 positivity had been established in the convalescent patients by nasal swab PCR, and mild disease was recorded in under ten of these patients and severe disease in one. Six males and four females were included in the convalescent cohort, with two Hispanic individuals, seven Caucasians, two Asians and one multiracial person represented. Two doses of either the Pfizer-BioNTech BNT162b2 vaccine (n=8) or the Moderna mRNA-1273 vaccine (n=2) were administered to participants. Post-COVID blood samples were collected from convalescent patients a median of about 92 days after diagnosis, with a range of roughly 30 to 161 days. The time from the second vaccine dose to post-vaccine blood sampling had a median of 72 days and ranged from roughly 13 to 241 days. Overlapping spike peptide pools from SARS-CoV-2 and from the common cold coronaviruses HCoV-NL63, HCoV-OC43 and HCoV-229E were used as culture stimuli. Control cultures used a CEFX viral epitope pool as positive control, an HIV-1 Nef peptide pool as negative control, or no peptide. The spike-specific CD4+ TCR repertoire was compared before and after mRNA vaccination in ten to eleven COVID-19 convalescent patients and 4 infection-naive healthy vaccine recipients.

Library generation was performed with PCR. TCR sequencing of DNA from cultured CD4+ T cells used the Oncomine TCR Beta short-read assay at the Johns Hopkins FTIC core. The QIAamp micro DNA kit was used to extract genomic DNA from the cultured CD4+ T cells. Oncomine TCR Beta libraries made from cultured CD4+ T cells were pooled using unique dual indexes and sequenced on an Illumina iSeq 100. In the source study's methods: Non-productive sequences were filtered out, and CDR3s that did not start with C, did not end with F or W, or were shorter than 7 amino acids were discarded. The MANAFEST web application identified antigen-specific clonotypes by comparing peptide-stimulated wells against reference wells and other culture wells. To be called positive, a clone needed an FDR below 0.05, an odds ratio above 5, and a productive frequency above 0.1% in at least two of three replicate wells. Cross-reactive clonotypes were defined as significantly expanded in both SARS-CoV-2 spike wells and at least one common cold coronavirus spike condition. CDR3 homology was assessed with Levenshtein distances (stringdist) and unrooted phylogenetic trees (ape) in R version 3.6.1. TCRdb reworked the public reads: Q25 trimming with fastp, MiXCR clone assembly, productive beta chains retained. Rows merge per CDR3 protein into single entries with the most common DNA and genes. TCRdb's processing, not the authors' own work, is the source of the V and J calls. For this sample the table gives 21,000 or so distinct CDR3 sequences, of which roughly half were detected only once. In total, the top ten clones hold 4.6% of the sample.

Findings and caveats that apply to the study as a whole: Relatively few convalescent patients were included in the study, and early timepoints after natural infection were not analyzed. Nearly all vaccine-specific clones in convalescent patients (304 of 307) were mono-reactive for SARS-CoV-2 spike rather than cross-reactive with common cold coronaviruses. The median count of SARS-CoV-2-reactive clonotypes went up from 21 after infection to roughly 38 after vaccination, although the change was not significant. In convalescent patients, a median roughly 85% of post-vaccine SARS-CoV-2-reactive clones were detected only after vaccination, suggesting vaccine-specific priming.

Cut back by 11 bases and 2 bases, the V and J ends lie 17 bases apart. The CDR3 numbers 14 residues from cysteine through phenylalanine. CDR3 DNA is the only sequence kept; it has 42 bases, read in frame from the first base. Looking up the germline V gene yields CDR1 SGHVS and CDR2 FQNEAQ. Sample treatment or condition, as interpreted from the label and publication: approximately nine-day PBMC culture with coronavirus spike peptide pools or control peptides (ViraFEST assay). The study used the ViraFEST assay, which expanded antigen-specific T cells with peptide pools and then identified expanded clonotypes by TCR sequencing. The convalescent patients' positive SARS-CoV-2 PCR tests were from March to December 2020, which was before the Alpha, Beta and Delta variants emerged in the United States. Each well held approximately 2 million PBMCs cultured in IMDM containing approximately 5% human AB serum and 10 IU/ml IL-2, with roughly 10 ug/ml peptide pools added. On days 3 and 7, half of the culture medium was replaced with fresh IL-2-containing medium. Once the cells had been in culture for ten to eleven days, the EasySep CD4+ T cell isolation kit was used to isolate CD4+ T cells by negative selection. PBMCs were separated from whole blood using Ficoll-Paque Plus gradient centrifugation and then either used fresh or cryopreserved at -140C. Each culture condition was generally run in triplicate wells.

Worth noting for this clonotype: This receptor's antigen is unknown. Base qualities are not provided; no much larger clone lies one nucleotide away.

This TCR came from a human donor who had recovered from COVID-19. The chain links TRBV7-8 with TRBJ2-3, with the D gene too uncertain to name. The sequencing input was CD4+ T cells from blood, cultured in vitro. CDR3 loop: CASRLDYSTDTQYF. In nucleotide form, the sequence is TGTGCCTCCCGCCTAGATTACTCCACAGATACGCAGTATTTT.